This T cell receptor beta chain was captured in a study of CD8 T cells in Susac syndrome. TEMRA cells were enriched by FACS, and CD4+ and CD8+ T cells were negatively isolated. A quantity of about 0.5 to 1 ug RNA underwent reverse transcription using random hexamers. A single record per CDR3 protein comes from TCRdb applying MiXCR to the immunoSEQ multiplex PCR reads. The profile covers around 150,000 distinct CDR3 sequences, with roughly 94% appearing a single time and about 0.18% taken by the ten largest. The CDR3 is made up of 13 amino acids. V lost 6 bases to trimming and J lost 5 bases, with 14 bases between them. Germline V gene data show CDR1 as DFQATT and CDR2 as SNEGSKA (reference sequence).

Sequenced input: CD8+ T cells from PBMCs. The V call is TRBV20-1, the J call TRBJ2-1; D unclear. The clonotype originates from a human donor with Susac syndrome. CDR3 sequence: CSASHPTDNEQFF. CDR3 nucleotide sequence: TGCAGTGCCTCGCACCCGACGGACAATGAGCAGTTCTTC.